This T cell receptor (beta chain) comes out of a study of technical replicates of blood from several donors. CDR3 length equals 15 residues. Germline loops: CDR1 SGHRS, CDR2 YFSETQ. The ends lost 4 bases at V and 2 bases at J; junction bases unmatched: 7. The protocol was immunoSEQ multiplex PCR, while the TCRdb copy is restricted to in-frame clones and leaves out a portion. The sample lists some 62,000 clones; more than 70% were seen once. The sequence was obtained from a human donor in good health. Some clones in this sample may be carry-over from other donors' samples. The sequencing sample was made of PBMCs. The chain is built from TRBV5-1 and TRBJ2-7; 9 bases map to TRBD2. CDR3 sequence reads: CASSRAREGAYEQYF. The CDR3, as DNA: TGCGCCAGCAGCCGCGCGCGGGAGGGGGCCTACGAGCAGTACTTC.